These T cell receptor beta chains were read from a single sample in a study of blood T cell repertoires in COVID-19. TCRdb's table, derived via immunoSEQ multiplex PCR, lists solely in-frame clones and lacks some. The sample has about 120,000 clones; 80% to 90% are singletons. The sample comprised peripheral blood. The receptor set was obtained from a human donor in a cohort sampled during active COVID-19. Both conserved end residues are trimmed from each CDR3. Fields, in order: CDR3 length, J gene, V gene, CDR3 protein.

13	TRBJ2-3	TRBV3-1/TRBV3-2	ASSSRLVVPDTQY
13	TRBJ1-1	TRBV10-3	AISKQTGPNTEAF
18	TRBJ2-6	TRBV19	ASSINFRTGVISGANVLT
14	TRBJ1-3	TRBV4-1	ASSQEGRGPGNTIY
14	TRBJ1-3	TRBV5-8	ASSLAVGASGNTIY
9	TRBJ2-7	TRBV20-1	SGDSGYEQY
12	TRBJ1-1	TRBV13	ASSFQTRNTEAF
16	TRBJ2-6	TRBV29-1	SVEEPTAHHSGANVLT
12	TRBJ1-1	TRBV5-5	ASSATGTGTEAF
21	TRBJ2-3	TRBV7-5	ARRGGQGRSSGRVGPDTDTQY
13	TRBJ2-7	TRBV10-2	ASSESPSARGEQY
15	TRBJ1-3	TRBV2	ASRRDRNPFSGNTIY
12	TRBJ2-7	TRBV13	ASRPGQGPYEQY
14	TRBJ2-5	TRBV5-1	ASSTGQGVVQETQY
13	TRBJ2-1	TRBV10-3	AISDSPSSYNEQF
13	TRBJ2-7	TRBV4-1	ASSQDRLAHYEQY
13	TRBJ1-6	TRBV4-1	ASSQADSRNSPLH
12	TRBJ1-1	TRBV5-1	ASSTTAVNTEAF
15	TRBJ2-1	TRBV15	ATSDPRGSAFYNEQF
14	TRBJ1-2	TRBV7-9	ASSRNSDRQNYGYT
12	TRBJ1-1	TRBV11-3	ASSLEGGSTEAF
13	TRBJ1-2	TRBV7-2	ASSFRQTRNYGYT
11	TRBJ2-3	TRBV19	ASRRSNVDTQY
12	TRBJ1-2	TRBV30	AWSRDSFNYGYT